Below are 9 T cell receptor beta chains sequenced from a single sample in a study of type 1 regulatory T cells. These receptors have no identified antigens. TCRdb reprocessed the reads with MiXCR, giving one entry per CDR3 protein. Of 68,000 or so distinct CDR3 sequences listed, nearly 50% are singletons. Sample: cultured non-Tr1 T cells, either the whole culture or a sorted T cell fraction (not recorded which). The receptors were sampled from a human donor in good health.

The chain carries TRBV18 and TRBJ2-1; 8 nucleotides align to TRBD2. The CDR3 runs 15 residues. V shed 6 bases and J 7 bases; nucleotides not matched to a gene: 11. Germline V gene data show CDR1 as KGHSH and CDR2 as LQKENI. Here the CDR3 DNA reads TGTGCCAGCTCCCAAGGGAGCGGGGGAGAAAATGAGCAGTTCTTC. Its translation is CASSQGSGGENEQFF. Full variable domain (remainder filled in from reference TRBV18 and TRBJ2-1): NAGVMQNPRHLVRRRGQEARLRCSPMKGHSHVYWYRQLPEEGLKFMVYLQKENIIDESGMPKERFSAEFPKEGPSILRIQQVVRGDSAAYFCASSQGSGGENEQFFGPGTRLTVL.

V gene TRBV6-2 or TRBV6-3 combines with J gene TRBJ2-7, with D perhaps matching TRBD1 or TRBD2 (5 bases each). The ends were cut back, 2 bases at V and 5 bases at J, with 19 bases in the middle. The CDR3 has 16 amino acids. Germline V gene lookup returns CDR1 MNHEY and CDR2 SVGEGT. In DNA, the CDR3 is TGTGCCAGCAGTTACCGTCGGGGCACAGTTCTCCACGAGCAGTACTTC. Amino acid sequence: CASSYRRGTVLHEQYF.

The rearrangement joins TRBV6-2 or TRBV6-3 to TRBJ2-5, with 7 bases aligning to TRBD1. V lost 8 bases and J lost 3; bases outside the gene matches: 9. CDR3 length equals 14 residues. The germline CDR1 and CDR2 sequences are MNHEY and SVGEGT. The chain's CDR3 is CASAVRDRKETQYF. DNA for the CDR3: TGTGCCAGCGCGGTCCGGGACAGAAAAGAGACCCAGTACTTC.

The CDR3 region is CASSLLYDSTYEQYF. The DNA of the CDR3 is TGTGCCAGCAGCTTACTTTACGACAGCACCTACGAGCAGTACTTC. The chain carries TRBV7-8 and TRBJ2-7; possible D gene TRBD1, 5 bases. The CDR3 loop spans 15 amino acids. Trimming pared 2 bases from V and 2 bases from J, leaving 13 bases between. The germline gives CDR1 SGHVS, CDR2 FQNEAQ.

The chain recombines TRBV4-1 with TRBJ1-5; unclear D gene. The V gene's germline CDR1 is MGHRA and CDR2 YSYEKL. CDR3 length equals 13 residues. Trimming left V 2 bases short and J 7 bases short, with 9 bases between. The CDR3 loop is CASSQRTDQPQHF. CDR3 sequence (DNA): TGCGCCAGCAGCCAACGGACGGACCAGCCCCAGCATTTT.

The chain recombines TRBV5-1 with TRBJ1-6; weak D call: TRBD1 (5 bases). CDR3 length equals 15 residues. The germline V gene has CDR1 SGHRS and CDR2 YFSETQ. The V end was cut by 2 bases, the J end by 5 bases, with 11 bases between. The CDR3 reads CASSFLGTNNSPLHF. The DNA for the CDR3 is TGCGCCAGCAGCTTTCTCGGGACTAATAATTCACCCCTCCACTTT.

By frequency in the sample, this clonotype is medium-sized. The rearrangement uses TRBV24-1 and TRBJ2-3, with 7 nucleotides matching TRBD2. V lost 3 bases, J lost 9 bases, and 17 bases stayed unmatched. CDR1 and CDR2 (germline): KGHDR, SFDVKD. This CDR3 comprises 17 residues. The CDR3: CATSDTRASGSVMTQYF. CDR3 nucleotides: TGTGCCACCAGTGATACCCGGGCTAGCGGATCTGTGATGACGCAGTATTTT.

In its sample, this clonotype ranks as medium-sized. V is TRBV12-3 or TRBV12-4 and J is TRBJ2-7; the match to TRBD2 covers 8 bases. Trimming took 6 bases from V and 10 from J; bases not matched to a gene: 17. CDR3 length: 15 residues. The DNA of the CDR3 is TGTGCCAGCAGGGGTGACGGGGGGGCCACCTCGAAACAGTACTTC. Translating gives CASRGDGGATSKQYF.

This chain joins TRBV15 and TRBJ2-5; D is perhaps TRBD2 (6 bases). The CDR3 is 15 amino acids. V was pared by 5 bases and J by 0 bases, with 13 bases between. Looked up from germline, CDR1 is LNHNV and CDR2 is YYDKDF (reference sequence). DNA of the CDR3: TGTGCCACCAGCCGGACCCCGGGGGACCAAGAGACCCAGTACTTC. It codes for CATSRTPGDQETQYF.